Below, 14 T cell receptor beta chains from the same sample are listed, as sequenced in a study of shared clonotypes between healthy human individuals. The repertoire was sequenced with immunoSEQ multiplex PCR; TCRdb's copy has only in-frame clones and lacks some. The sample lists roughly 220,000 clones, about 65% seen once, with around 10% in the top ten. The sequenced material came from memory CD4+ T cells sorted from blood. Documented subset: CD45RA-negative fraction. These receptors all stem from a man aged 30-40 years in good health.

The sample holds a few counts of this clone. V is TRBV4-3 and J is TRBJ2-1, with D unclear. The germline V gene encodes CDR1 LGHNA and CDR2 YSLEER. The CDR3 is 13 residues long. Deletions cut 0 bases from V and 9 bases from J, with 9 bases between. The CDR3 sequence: CASSQDPTSEQFF. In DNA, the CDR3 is TGCGCCAGCAGCCAAGACCCCACCTCTGAGCAGTTCTTC.

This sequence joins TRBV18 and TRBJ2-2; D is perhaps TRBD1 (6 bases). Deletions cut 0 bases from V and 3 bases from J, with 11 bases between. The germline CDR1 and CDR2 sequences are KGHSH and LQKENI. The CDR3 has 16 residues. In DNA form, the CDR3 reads TGTGCCAGCTCACCACCGAGGACAGCGGACACCGGGGAGCTGTTTTTT. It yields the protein CASSPPRTADTGELFF.

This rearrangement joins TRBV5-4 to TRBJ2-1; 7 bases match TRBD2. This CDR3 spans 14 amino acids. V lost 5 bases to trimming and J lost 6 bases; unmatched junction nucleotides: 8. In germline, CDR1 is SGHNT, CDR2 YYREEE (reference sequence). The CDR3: CASSLTSVLNEQFF. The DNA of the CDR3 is TGTGCCAGCAGTCTAACTAGCGTACTCAATGAGCAGTTCTTC.

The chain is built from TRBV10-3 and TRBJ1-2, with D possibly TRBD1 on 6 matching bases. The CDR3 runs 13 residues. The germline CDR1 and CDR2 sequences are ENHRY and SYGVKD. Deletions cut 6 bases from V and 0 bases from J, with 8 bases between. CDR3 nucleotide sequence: TGTGCCATCAGGGGACAAGCTAACTATGGCTACACCTTC. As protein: CAIRGQANYGYTF.

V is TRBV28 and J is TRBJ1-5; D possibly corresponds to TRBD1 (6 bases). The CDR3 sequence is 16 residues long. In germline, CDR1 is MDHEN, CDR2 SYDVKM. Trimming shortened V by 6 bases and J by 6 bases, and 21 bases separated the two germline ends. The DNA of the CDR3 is TGTGCCAGCAGGCAGAGTGTGGGGGCATCCCTTCAGCCCCAGCATTTT. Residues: CASRQSVGASLQPQHF.

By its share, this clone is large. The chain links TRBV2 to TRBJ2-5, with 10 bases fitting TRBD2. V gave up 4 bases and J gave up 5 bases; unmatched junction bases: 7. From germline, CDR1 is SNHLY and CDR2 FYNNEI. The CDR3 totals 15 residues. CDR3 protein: CASSGLAGEQETQYF. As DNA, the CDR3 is TGTGCCAGCAGTGGCCTAGCGGGAGAGCAGGAGACCCAGTACTTC.

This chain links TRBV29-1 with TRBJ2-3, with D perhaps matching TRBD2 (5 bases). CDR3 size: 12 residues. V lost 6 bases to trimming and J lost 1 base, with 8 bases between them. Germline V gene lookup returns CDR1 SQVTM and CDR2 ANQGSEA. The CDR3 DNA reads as TGCAGCGTGACGGAGGGCACAGATACGCAGTATTTT. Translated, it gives CSVTEGTDTQYF.

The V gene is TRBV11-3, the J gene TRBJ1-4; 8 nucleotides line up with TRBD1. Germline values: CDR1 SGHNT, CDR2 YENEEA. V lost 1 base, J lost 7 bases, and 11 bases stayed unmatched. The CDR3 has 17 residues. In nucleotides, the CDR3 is TGTGCCAGCAGCTTAGGCAGGACCGGGACAGGAGGTGAAAAACTGTTTTTT. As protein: CASSLGRTGTGGEKLFF.

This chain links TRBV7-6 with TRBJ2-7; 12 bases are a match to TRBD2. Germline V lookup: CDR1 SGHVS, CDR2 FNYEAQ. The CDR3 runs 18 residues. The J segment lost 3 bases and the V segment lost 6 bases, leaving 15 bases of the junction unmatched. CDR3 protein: CASSQDPRLAGELYEQYF. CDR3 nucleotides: TGTGCCAGCAGTCAAGACCCCAGACTAGCGGGAGAACTCTACGAGCAGTACTTC.

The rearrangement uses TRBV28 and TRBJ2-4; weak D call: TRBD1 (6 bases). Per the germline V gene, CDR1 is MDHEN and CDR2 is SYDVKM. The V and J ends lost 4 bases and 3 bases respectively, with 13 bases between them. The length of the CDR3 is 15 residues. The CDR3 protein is CASSSSGTLKNIQYF. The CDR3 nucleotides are TGTGCCAGCAGTTCCTCCGGGACACTCAAAAACATTCAGTACTTC.

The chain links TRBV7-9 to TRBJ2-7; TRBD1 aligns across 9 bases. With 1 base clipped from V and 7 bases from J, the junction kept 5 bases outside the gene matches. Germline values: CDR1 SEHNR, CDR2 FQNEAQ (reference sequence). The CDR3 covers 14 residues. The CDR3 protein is CASSLGGTGSEQYF. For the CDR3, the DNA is TGTGCCAGCAGCTTAGGCGGGACAGGGTCGGAGCAGTACTTC.

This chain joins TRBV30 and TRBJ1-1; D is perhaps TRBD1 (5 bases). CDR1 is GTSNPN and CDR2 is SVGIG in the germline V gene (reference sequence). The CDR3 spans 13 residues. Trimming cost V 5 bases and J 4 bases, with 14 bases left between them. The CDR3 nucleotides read TGTGCCTGGGGGCGAGAGGGGAGCACTGAAGCTTTCTTT. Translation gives CAWGREGSTEAFF.

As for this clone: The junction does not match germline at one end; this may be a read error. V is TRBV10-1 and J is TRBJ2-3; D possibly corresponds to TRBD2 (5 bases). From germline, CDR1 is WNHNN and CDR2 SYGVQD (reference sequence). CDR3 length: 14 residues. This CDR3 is CASTEGSSTDTQYF. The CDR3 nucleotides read TGCGCCAGCACTGAGGGATCTAGCACAGATACGCAGTATTTT.

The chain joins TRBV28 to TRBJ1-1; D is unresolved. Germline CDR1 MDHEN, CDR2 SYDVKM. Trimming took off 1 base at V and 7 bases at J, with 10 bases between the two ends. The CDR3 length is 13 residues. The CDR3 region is CASSLSQVDEAFF. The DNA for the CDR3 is TGTGCCAGCAGTTTATCGCAGGTGGATGAAGCTTTCTTT. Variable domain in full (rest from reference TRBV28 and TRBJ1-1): DVKVTQSSRYLVKRTGEKVFLECVQDMDHENMFWYRQDPGLGLRLIYFSYDVKMKEKGDIPEGYSVSREKKERFSLILESASTNQTSMYLCASSLSQVDEAFFGQGTRLTVV.